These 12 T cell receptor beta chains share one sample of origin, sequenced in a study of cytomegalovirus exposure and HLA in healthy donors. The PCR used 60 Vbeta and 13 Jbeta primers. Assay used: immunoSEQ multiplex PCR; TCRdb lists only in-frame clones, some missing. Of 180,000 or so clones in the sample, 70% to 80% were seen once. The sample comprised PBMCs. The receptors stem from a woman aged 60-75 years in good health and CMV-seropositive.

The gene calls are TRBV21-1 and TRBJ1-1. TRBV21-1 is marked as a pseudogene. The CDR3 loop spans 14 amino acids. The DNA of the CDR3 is TGTGCCAGCAGCCCCCGTGGAGGGGACACTGAAGCTTTCTTT. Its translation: CASSPRGGDTEAFF.

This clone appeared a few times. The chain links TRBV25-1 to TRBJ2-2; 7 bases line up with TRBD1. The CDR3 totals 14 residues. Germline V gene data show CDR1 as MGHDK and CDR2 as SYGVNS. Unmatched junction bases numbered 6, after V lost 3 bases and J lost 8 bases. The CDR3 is CASSDPEGAGELFF. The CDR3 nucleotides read TGTGCCAGCAGTGATCCCGAGGGGGCGGGGGAGCTGTTTTTT.

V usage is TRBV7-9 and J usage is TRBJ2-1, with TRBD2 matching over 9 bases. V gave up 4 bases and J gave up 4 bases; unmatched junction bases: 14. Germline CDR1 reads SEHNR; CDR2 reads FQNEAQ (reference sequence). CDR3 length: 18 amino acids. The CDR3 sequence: CASSSGVGSGSRYNEQFF. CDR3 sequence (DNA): TGTGCCAGCAGCTCTGGTGTGGGTAGCGGGAGTAGGTACAATGAGCAGTTCTTC.

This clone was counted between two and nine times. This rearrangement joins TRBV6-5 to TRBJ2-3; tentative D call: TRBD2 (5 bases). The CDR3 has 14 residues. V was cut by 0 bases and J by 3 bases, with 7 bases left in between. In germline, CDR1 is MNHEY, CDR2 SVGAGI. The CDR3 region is CASSYSGETDTQYF. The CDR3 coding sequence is TGTGCCAGCAGTTACTCGGGAGAGACAGATACGCAGTATTTT.

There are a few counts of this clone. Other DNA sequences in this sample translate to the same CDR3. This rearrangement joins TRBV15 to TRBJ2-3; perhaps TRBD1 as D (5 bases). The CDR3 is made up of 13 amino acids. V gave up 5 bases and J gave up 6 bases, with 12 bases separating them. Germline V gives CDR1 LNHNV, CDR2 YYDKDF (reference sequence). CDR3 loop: CATSGQSGDTQYF. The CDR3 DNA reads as TGTGCCACCAGCGGGCAATCAGGGGATACGCAGTATTTT.

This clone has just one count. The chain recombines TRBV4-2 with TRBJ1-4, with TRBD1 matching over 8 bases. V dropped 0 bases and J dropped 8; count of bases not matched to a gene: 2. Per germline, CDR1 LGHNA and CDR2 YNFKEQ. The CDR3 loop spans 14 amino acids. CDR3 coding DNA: TGTGCCAGCAGCCAAGATACAGGGGGGGAAAAACTGTTTTTT. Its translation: CASSQDTGGEKLFF.

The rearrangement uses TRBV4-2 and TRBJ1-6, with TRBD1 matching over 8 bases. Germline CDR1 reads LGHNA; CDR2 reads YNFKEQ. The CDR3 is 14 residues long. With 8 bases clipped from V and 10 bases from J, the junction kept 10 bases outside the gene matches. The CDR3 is CASGLGTGRSPLHF. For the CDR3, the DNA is TGTGCCAGCGGGTTAGGGACAGGTCGGTCACCCCTCCACTTT.

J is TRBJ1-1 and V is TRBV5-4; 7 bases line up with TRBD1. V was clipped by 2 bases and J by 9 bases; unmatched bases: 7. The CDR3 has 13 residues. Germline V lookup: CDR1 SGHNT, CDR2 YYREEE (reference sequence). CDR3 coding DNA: TGTGCCAGCAGCTTAGCTCTACAGGGGCAAGCTTTCTTT. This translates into CASSLALQGQAFF.

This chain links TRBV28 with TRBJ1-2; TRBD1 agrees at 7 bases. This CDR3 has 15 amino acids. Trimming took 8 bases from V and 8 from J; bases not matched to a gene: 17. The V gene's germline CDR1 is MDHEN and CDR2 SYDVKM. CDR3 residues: CASYNTIPTGVGYTF. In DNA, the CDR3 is TGTGCCAGCTACAACACCATCCCAACAGGGGTCGGCTACACCTTC.

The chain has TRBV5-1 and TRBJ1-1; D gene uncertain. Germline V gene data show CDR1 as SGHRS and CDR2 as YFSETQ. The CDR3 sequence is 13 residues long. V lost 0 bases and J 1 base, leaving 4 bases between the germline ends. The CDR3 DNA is TGCGCCAGCAGCTTGGTGGCGAACACTGAAGCTTTCTTT. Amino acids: CASSLVANTEAFF.

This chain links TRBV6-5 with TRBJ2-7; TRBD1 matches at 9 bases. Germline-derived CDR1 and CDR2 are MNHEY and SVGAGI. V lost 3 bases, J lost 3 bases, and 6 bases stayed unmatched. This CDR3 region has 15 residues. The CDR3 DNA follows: TGTGCCAGCAGTTATGGGGGACAGGGCTACTACGAGCAGTACTTC. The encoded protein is CASSYGGQGYYEQYF.

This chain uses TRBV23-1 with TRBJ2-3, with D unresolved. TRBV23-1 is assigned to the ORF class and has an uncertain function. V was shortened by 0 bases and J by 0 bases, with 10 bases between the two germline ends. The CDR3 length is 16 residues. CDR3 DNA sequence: TGCGCCAGCAGTCAATCTCCCGGTTCTAGCACAGATACGCAGTATTTT. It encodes CASSQSPGSSTDTQYF.